This T cell receptor (beta chain) was obtained from a study of CD8 T cells in Susac syndrome. Random hexamers were used to reverse transcribe the RNA input (about 0.5 to 1 ug). TCRdb itself ran the immunoSEQ multiplex PCR reads through MiXCR, one entry per CDR3 protein. The table lists some 120,000 distinct CDR3 sequences, roughly 94% of them singletons, with approximately 0.12% in the top ten. The clonotype originates from a human donor with multiple sclerosis. The sequenced material came from CD4+ T cells from PBMCs.

The CDR3 loop reads CASSDLGQRQYF. CDR3 DNA sequence: TGTGCCAGCAGTGATCTGGGACAGAGACAGTACTTC. The chain has TRBV25-1 and TRBJ2-4; 7 positions agree with TRBD1. The germline V gene has CDR1 MGHDK and CDR2 SYGVNS. Germline trimming cut 3 bases from V and 13 bases from J; bases unmatched to any gene: 6. The CDR3 has 12 amino acids.